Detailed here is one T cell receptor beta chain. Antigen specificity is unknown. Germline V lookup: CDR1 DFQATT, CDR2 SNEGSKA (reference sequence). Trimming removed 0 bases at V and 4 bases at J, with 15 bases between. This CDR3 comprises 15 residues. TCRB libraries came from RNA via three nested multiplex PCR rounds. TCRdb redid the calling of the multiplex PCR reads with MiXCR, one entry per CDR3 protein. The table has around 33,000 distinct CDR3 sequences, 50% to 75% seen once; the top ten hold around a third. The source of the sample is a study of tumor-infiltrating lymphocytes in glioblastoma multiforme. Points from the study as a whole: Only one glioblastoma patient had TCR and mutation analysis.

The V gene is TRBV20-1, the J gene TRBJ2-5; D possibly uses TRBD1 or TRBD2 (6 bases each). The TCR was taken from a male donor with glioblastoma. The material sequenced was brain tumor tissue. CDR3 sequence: CSARESSRGAETQYF. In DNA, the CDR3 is TGCAGTGCTAGAGAAAGTTCTAGGGGGGCAGAGACCCAGTACTTC.